This T cell receptor (beta chain) was retrieved from a study of T-cell reconstitution after alpha-beta-depleted transplantation in children. Unique molecular identifiers were incorporated into the prepared TCRbeta library. TCRdb passed the PCR reads through MiXCR, listing each CDR3 protein once. The sample lists 450,000 to 550,000 distinct CDR3 sequences, 11% seen once, with about 14% in the top ten. The CDR3 spans 15 residues. V shed 1 base and J shed 3 bases, with 9 bases lying between them. The chain combines TRBV12-3 or TRBV12-4 with TRBJ1-4; tentative D call: TRBD1 (5 bases). The sequences come from PBMCs, mostly from graft donor cells, collected 180 days after TCRalphabeta/CD19-depleted stem cell transplant. The sequence came from a female patient aged 2-10 years who had a stem cell transplant for aplastic anemia, so the T cells may come from the graft donor. The DNA of the CDR3 is TGTGCCAGCAGTTTAGGGTCAGGGTCTAATGAAAAACTGTTTTTT. Its protein product is CASSLGSGSNEKLFF.